This T cell receptor beta chain was obtained from a study of T cell responses to AZD1222 COVID-19 vaccine. Pooled samples include second doses given at about 4 or 12 weeks. Looked up from germline, CDR1 is LGHDT and CDR2 is YNNKEL (reference sequence). The J segment lost 2 bases and the V segment lost 4 bases, leaving 9 bases of the junction unmatched. The CDR3 loop spans 18 amino acids. Findings and caveats of the study: The study reported that nearly half of spike-specific TCRs target unmutated variant regions. After the peak T cell response, and only then, were repertoires sampled. Two doses of AZD1222 preceded a rise in Spike-specific TCR breadth and depth.

This clone was seen just once. Its antigen is unidentified. Profiling relied on immunoSEQ multiplex PCR, and the TCRdb table lists in-frame clones only, not all of them. The sample carries about 160,000 clones, under 95% recorded once. This sequence joins TRBV3-1 (or the pseudogene TRBV3-2) and TRBJ2-4, with TRBD1 matching over 12 bases. The sample here was peripheral blood, taken 28 days after the second AZD1222 dose. This TCR came from an adult who received the AZD1222 COVID-19 vaccine. This CDR3 reads CASSPNPGQGATKNIQYF. The CDR3 region has the DNA TGTGCCAGCAGCCCAAATCCGGGACAGGGGGCGACCAAAAACATTCAGTACTTC.